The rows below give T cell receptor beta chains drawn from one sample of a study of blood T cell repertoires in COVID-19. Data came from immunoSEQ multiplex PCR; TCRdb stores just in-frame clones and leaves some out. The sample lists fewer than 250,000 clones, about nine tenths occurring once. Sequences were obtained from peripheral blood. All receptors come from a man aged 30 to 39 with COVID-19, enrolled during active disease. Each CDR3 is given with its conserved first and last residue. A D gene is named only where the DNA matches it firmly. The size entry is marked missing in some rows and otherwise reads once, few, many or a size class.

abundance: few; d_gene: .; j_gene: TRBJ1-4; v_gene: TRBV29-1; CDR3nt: TGCAGCGTTGAAGGGGGCAGAGATAATGAAAAACTGTTTTTT; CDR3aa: CSVEGGRDNEKLFF
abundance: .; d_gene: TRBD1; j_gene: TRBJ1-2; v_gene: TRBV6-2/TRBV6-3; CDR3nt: TGTGCCAGCAGTTACCGCGGACAGGGCCTCGATGGCTACACCTTC; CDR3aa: CASSYRGQGLDGYTF
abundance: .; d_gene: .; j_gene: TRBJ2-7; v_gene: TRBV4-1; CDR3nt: TGCGCCAGCAGCCAAGCAGCAACTTACAGGTCATTAAGCTCCTACGAGCAGTACTTC; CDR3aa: CASSQAATYRSLSSYEQYF
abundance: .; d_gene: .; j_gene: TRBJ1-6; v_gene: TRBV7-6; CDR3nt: TGTGCCAGCAGCATGGAGGGAGATTATTCACCCCTCCACTTT; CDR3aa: CASSMEGDYSPLHF
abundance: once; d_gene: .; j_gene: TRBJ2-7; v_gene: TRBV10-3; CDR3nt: TGTGCCATCATGCGCCAGGGCGACTACGAGCAGTACTTC; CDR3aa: CAIMRQGDYEQYF
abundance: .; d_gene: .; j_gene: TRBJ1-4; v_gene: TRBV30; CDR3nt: TGTGCCTGGAGAGTTCGCGGGGCTGAGGAAAAACTGTTTTTT; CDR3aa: CAWRVRGAEEKLFF
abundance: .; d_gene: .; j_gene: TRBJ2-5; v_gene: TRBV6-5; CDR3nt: TGTGCCACAGTTTCCGGCCACGGACAGCAAGAGACCCAGTACTTC; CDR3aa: CATVSGHGQQETQYF
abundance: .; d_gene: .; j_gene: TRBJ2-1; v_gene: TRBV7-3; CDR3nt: TGTGCTTCCAGGGGCGGTGGAAATGAGCAGTTCTTC; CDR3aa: CASRGGGNEQFF
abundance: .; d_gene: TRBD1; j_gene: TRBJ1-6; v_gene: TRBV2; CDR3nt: TGTGCCAGCAGTGAAGGGCTCACCTCAGGGGGCGCTTGGTATTCACCCCTCCACTTT; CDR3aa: CASSEGLTSGGAWYSPLHF
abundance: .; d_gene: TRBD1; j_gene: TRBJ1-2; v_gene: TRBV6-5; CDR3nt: TGTGCCAGCAGGGGACCGGGACAGGGGAACGGCTACACCTTC; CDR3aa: CASRGPGQGNGYTF
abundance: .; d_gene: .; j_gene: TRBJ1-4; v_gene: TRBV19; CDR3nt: TGTGCCAGTAGTATAGACTCAGGGTCCCCCCCCGAAAAACTGTTTTTT; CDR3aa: CASSIDSGSPPEKLFF
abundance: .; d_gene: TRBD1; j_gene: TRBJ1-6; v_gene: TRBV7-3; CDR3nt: TGTGCCAGCAGCACCGGGACAGGGGGTCTGAATTCACCCCTCCACTTT; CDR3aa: CASSTGTGGLNSPLHF
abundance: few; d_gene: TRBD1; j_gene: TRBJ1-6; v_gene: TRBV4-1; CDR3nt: TGCGCCAGCAGCACACAACTCGGGACAGAACTCCTTAATTCACCCCTCCACTTT; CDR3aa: CASSTQLGTELLNSPLHF
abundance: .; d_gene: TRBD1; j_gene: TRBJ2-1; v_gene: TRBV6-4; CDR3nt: TGTGCCAGCGCAACCCAGGCAGGGGGCAATGAGCAGTTCTTC; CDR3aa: CASATQAGGNEQFF
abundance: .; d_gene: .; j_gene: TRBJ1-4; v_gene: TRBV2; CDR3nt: TGTGCCAGCAGTGAACGGAGGACTAATGAAAAACTGTTTTTT; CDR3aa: CASSERRTNEKLFF
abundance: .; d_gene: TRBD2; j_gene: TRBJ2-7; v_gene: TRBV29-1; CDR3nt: TGCAGCGGACTAGCGACAAAAGGCTACGAGCAGTACTTC; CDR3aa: CSGLATKGYEQYF
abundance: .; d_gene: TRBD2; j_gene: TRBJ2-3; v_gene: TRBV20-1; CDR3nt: TGCAGTGCTAGTATAGGACTAGCGGGTGGGCATCGCACAGATACGCAGTATTTT; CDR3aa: CSASIGLAGGHRTDTQYF
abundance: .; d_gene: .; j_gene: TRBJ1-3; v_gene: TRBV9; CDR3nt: TGTGCCAGCAGCGTACGAGGAGGCAGTTTCTCTGGAAACACCATATATTTT; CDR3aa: CASSVRGGSFSGNTIYF
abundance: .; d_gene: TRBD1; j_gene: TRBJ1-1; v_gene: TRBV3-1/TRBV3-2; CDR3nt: TGTGCCAGCAGCCCGGGACAGGGGGAAGTCGGAGCTTTCTTT; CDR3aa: CASSPGQGEVGAFF
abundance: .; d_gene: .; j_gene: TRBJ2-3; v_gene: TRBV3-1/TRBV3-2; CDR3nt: TGTGCCAGCAGCCAAGAGTCGACTCTGGCTCCGGCAGATACGCAGTATTTT; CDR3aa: CASSQESTLAPADTQYF
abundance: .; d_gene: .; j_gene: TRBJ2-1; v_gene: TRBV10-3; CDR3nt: TGTGCCATCACTGAACGGTTAAGCTCCTACAATGAGCAGTTCTTC; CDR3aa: CAITERLSSYNEQFF
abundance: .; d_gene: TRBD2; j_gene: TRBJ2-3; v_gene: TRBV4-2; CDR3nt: TGTGCCAGCAGCCAAGGACCGCTAGCGGGGGGGCCTAATACGCAGTATTTT; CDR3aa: CASSQGPLAGGPNTQYF
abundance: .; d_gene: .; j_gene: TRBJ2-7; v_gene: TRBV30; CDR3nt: TGTGCCTGGGGTACCTACGAGCAGTACTTC; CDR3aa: CAWGTYEQYF
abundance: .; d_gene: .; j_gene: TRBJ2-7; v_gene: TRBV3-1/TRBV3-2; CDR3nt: TGTGCCAGCAGCCAACCGAGCTCCTACGAGCAGTACTTC; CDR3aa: CASSQPSSYEQYF
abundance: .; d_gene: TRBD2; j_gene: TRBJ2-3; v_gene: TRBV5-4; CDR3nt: TGTGCCAGCAGCCCCGGACTAGCGGGGGGCACAGATACGCAGTATTTT; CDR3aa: CASSPGLAGGTDTQYF
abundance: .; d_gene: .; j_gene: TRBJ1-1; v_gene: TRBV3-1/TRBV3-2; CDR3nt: TGTGCCAGCAGCCCGACAGAGAACACTGAAGCTTTCTTT; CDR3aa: CASSPTENTEAFF